This is a list of T cell receptor beta chains from one sample in a study of shared clonotypes between healthy human individuals. Assay: immunoSEQ multiplex PCR; the TCRdb copy retains only in-frame clones and omits some. The sample yields over 800,000 clones, approximately 92% seen once. Sample: naive CD8+ T cells sorted from blood. Source of these receptors: a man in his thirties or forties in good health. CDR3s include the opening cysteine and the closing phenylalanine or tryptophan. D genes are given only for firm matches. Size is stated for part of the rows, as once, few or many counts, or as a class when the clone is expanded.

j_gene | v_gene | d_gene | abundance | CDR3aa | CDR3nt
TRBJ2-3 | TRBV28 | TRBD2 | - | CASSLEGAGVPYF | TGTGCCAGCAGTTTAGAAGGGGCGGGAGTTCCGTATTTT
TRBJ2-1 | TRBV19 | TRBD1 | - | CASSGTGEDLINEQFF | TGTGCCAGTAGTGGGACAGGGGAGGATCTAATCAATGAGCAGTTCTTC
TRBJ1-2 | TRBV11-2 | - | - | CASSLYDWGADYGYTF | TGTGCCAGCAGCTTGTATGACTGGGGGGCAGACTATGGCTACACCTTC
TRBJ1-2 | TRBV28 | - | - | CASSFAGTTNYGYTF | TGTGCCAGCAGTTTCGCCGGGACCACCAACTATGGCTACACCTTC
TRBJ2-7 | TRBV5-4 | - | - | CASSSGGDRPYF | TGTGCCAGCAGCTCGGGGGGGGACAGGCCTTATTTC
TRBJ2-7 | TRBV6-4 | - | - | CASSDRGTYEQYF | TGTGCCAGCAGTGACCGGGGGACCTACGAGCAGTACTTC
TRBJ2-5 | TRBV29-1 | - | - | CSVDEQETQYF | TGCAGCGTTGACGAGCAAGAGACCCAGTACTTC
TRBJ2-1 | TRBV7-2 | TRBD2 | - | CASSRPGLEGYEQFF | TGTGCCAGCAGCCGGCCGGGACTAGAGGGGTATGAGCAGTTCTTC
TRBJ2-7 | TRBV5-1 | - | - | CASSLDTVAYEQYF | TGCGCCAGCAGCTTGGACACGGTGGCCTACGAGCAGTACTTC
TRBJ2-5 | TRBV2 | - | - | CASMDRQETQYF | TGTGCCAGCATGGACAGACAAGAGACCCAGTACTTC
TRBJ1-5 | TRBV13 | - | - | CASSLMGSNQPQHF | TGTGCCAGCAGCTTAATGGGAAGCAATCAGCCCCAGCATTTT
TRBJ1-2 | TRBV27 | - | many | CASSPMAGGNYGYTF | TGTGCCAGCAGCCCAATGGCGGGGGGAAACTATGGCTACACCTTC
TRBJ2-7 | TRBV4-3 | - | - | CASSQSRSSYEQYF | TGCGCCAGCAGCCAAAGTCGGAGCTCCTACGAGCAGTACTTC
TRBJ2-7 | TRBV13 | TRBD2 | - | CASSLFQAGVPEQYF | TGTGCCAGCAGCTTATTCCAAGCGGGAGTCCCCGAGCAGTACTTC
TRBJ2-3 | TRBV7-3 | TRBD2 | - | CASSLTSGNTDTQYF | TGTGCCAGCAGCCTGACTAGCGGGAACACAGATACGCAGTATTTT
TRBJ2-7 | TRBV27 | - | - | CASSLLGETGLLDEQYF | TGTGCCAGCAGTTTACTAGGGGAGACAGGCCTTCTGGACGAGCAGTACTTC